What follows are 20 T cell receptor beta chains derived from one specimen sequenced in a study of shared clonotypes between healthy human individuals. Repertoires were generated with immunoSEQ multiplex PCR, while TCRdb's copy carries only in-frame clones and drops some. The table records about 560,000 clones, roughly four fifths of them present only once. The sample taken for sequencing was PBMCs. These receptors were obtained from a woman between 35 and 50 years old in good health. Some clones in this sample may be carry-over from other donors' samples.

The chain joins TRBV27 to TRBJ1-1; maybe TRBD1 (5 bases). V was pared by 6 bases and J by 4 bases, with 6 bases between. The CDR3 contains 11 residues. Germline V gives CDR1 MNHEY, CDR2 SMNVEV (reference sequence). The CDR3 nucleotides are TGTGCCAGCAGGGGGGTCACTGAAGCTTTCTTT. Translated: CASRGVTEAFF.

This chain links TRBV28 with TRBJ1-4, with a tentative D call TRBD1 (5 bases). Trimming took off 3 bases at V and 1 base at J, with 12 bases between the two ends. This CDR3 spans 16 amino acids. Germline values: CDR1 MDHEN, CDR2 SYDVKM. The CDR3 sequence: CASSLWGQGTNEKLFF. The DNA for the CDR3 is TGTGCCAGCAGTTTGTGGGGCCAAGGAACTAATGAAAAACTGTTTTTT.

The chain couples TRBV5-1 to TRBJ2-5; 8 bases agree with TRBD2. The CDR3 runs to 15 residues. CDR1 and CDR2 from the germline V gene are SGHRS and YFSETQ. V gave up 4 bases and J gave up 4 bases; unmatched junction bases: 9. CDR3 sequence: CASSRSSGTGETQYF. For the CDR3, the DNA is TGCGCCAGCAGCAGAAGTAGCGGGACCGGAGAGACCCAGTACTTC.

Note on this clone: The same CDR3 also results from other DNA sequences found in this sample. The CDR3 loop is CASSPGLAAYNEQFF. CDR3 nucleotide sequence: TGTGCCAGCAGCCCCGGACTAGCGGCGTACAATGAGCAGTTCTTC. J is TRBJ2-1 and V is TRBV11-3; 10 nucleotides agree with TRBD2. V lost 5 bases to trimming and J lost 4 bases; unmatched junction nucleotides: 5. Germline loops: CDR1 SGHNT, CDR2 YENEEA. This CDR3 is 15 amino acids long.

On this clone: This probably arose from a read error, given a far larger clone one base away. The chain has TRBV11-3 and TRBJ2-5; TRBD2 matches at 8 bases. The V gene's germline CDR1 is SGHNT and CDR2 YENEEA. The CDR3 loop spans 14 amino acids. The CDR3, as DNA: TGTACCAGCAGCCCCACGGGGGGGCAAGAGACCCAGTACTTC. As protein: CTSSPTGGQETQYF.

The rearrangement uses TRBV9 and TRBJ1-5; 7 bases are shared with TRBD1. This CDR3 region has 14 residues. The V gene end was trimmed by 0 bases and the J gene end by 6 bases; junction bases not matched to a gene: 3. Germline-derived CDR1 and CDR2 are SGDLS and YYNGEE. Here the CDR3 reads CASSVAPGGQPQHF. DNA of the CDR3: TGTGCCAGCAGCGTAGCCCCAGGGGGTCAGCCCCAGCATTTT.

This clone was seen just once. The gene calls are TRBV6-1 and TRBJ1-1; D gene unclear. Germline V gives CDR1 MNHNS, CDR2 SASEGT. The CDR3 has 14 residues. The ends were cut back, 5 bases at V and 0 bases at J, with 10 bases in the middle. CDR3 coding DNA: TGTGCCAGCAGTTTCTCCGGGGTGAACACTGAAGCTTTCTTT. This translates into CASSFSGVNTEAFF.

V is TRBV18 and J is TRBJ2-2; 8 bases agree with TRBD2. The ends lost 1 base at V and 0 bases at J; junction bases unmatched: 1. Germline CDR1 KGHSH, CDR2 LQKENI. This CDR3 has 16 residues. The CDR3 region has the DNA TGTGCCAGCTCACCACTAGCGGGGTCGAACACCGGGGAGCTGTTTTTT. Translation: CASSPLAGSNTGELFF.

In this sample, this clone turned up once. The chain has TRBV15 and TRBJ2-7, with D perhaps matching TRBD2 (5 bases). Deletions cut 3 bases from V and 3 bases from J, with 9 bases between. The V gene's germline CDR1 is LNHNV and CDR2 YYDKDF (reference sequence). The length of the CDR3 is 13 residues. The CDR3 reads CATSSGGFYEQYF. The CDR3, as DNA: TGTGCCACCAGCAGTGGCGGGTTCTACGAGCAGTACTTC.

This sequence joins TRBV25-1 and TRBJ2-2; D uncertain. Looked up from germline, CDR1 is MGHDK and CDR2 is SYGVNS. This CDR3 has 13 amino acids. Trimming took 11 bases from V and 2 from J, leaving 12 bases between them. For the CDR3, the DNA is TGTGCCGCATACTCACTAAACACCGGGGAGCTGTTTTTT. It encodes CAAYSLNTGELFF.

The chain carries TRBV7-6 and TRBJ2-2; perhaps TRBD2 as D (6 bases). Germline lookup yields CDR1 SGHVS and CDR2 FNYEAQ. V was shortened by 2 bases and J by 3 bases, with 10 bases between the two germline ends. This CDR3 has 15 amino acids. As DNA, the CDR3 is TGTGCCAGCAGCTTACGTTCGGGAGACACCGGGGAGCTGTTTTTT. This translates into CASSLRSGDTGELFF.

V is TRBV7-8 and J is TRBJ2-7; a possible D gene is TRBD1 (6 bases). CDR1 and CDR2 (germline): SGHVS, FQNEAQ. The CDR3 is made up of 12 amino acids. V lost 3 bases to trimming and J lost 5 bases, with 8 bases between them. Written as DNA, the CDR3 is TGTGCCAGCAGCTTGAGGGGGAACGAGCAGTACTTC. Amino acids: CASSLRGNEQYF. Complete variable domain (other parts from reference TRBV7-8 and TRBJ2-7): GAGVSQSPRYKVAKRGQDVALRCDPISGHVSLFWYQQALGQGPEFLTYFQNEAQLDKSGLPSDRFFAERPEGSVSTLKIQRTQQEDSAVYLCASSLRGNEQYFGPGTRLTVT.

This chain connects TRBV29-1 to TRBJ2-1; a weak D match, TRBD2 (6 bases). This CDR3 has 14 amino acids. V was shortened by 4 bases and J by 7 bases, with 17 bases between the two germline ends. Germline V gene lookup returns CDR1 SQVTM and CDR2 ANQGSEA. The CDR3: CSVGRAGRANEQFF. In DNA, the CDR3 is TGCAGCGTTGGTAGGGCGGGAAGGGCAAATGAGCAGTTCTTC.

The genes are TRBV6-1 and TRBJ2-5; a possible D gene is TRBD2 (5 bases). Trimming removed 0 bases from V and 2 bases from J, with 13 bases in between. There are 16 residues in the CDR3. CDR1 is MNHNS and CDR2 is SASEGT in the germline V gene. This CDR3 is CASSEAGWSGQETQYF. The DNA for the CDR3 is TGTGCCAGCAGTGAAGCCGGATGGTCGGGACAAGAGACCCAGTACTTC.

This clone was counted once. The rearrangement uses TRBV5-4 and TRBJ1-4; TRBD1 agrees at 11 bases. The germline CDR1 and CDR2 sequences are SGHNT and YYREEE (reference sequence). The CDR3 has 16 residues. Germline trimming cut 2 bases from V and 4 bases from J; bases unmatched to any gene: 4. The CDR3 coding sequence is TGTGCCAGCAGCTTACCTGGGACAGGGGGTAATGAAAAACTGTTTTTT. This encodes CASSLPGTGGNEKLFF.

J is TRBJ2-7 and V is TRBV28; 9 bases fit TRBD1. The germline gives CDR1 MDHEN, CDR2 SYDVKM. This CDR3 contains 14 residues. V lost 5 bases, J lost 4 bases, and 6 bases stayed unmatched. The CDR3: CASSRTGVRYEQYF. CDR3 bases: TGTGCCAGCAGTCGGACAGGGGTGCGGTACGAGCAGTACTTC.

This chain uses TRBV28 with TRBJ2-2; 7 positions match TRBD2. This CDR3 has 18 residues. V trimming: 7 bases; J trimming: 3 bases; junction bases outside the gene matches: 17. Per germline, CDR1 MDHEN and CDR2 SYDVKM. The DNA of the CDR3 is TGTGCCAGCACCGCACTGGAGGGAGGGAAGCAGTACACCGGGGAGCTGTTTTTT. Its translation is CASTALEGGKQYTGELFF.

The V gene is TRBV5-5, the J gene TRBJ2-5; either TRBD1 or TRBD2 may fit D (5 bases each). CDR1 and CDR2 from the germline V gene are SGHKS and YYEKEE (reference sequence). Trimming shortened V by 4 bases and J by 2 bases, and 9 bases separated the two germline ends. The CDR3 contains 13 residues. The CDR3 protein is CASSVGAQETQYF. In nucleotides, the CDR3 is TGTGCCAGCAGCGTCGGGGCTCAAGAGACCCAGTACTTC.

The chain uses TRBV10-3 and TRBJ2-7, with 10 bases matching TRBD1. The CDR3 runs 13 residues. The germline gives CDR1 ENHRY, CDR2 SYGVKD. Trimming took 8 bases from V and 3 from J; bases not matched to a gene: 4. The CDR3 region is CAIGDRGHYEQYF. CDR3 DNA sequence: TGTGCCATCGGGGACAGGGGACACTACGAGCAGTACTTC.

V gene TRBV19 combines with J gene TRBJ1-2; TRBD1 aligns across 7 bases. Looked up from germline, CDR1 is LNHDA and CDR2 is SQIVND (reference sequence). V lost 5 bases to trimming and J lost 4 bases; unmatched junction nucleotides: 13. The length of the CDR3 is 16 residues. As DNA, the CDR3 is TGTGCCAGTAGTCCGCCATCCCGGACAGGCCTCTATGGCTACACCTTC. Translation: CASSPPSRTGLYGYTF.